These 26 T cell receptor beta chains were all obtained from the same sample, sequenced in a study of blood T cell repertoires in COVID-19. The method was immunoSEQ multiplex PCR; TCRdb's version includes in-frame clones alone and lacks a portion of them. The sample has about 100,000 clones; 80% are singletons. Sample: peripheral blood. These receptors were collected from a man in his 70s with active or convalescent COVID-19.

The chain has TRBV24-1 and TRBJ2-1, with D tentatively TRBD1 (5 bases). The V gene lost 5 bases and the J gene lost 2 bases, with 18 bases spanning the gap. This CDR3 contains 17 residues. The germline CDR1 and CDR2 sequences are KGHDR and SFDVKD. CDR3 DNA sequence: TGTGCCACCAGTGGGGGCAGCCCCGTAGAGGCCTACAATGAGCAGTTCTTC. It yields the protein CATSGGSPVEAYNEQFF.

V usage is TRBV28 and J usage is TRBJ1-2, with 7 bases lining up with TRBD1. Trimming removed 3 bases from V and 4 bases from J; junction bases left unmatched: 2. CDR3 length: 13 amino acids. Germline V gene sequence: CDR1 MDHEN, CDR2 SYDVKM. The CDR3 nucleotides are TGTGCCAGCAGTTTGGGACAGATCTATGGCTACACCTTC. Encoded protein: CASSLGQIYGYTF.

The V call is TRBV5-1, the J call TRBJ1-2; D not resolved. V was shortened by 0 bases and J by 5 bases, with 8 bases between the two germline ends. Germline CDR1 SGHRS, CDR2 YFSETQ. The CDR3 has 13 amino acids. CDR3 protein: CASSLAPSYGYTF. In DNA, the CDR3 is TGCGCCAGCAGCTTGGCTCCTTCTTATGGCTACACCTTC.

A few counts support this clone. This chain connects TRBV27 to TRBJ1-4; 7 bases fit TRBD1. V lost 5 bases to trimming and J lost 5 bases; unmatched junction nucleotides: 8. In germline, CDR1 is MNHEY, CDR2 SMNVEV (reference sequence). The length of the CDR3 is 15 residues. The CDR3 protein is CASSEKTGFNEKLFF. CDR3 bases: TGTGCCAGCAGTGAGAAGACAGGGTTCAATGAAAAACTGTTTTTT.

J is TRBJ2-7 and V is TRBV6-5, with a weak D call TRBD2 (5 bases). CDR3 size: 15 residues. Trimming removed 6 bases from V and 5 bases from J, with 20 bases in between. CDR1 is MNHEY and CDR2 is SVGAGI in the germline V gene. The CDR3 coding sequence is TGTGCCAGCAGAGCCTCGGGGTGGCGGTGGGACGAGCAGTACTTC. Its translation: CASRASGWRWDEQYF.

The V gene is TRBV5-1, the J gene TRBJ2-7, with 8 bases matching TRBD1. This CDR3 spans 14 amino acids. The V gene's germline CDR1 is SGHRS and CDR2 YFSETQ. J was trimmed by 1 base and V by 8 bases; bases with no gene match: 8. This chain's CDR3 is CASRTGQESYEQYF. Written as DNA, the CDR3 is TGCGCCAGTAGAACGGGACAGGAGTCCTACGAGCAGTACTTC.

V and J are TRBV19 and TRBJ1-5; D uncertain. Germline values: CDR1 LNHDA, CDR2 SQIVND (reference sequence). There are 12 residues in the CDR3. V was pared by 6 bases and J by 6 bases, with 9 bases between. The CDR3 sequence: CASSTGVQPQHF. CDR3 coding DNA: TGTGCCAGTAGCACTGGTGTTCAGCCCCAGCATTTT.

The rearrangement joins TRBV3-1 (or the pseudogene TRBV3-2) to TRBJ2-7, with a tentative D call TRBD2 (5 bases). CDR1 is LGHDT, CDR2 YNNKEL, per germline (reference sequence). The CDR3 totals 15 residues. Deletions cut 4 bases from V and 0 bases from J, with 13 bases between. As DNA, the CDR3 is TGTGCCAGCAGCCTTAGCTCTAGCTACTCCTACGAGCAGTACTTC. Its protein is CASSLSSSYSYEQYF.

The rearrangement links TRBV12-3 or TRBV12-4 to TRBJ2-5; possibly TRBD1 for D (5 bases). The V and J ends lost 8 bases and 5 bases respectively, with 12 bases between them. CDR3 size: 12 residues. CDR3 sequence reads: CASQGFMETQYF. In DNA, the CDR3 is TGTGCCAGCCAGGGATTTATGGAGACCCAGTACTTC.

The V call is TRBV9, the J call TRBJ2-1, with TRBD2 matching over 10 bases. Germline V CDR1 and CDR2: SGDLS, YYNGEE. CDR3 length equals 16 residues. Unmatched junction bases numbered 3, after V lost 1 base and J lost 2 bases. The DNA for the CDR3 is TGTGCCAGCAGCGTACTAGCGGGGGACACCTACAATGAGCAGTTCTTC. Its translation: CASSVLAGDTYNEQFF.

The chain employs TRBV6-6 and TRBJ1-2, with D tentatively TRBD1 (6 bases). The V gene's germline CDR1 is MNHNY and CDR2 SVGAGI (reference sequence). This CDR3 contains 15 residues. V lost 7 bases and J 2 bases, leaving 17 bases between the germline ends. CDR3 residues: CASTPIGQFNYGYTF. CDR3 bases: TGTGCCAGCACGCCCATCGGACAGTTCAACTATGGCTACACCTTC.

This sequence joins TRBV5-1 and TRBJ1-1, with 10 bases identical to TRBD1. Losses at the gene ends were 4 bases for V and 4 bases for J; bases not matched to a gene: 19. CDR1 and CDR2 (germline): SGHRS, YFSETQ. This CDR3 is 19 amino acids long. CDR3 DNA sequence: TGCGCCAGCAGCATGTACCCGGGACAGGGGACCTCCCAGGGCACTGAAGCTTTCTTT. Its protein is CASSMYPGQGTSQGTEAFF.

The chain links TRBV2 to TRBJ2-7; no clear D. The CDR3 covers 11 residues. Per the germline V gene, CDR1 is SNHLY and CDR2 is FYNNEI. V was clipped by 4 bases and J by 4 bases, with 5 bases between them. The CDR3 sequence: CASSAVYEQYF. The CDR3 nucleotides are TGTGCCAGCAGTGCTGTTTACGAGCAGTACTTC.

The CDR3 sequence: CASSELRTGAYEQYF. The CDR3 DNA reads as TGTGCCAGCAGTGAATTGAGGACAGGGGCCTACGAGCAGTACTTC. This chain links TRBV25-1 with TRBJ2-7; the match to TRBD1 covers 9 bases. The germline V gene has CDR1 MGHDK and CDR2 SYGVNS. V gave up 1 base and J gave up 2 bases; unmatched junction bases: 3. CDR3 length equals 15 residues.

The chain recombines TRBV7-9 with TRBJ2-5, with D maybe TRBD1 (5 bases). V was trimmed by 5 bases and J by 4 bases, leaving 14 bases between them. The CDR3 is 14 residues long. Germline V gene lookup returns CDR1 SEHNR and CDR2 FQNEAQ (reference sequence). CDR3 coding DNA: TGTGCCAGCAGCCTGTCGACAGATTTAGAGACCCAGTACTTC. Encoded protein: CASSLSTDLETQYF. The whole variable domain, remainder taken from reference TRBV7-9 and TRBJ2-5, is DTGVSQNPRHKITKRGQNVTFRCDPISEHNRLYWYRQTLGQGPEFLTYFQNEAQLEKSRLLSDRFSAERPKGSFSTLEIQRTEQGDSAMYLCASSLSTDLETQYFGPGTRLLVL.

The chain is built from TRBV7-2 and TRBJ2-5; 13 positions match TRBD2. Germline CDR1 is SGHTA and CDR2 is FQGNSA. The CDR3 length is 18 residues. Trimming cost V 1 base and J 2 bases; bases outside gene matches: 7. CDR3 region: CASSLETSGGLRQETQYF. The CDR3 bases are TGTGCCAGCAGCTTAGAGACTAGCGGGGGGCTACGTCAAGAGACCCAGTACTTC.

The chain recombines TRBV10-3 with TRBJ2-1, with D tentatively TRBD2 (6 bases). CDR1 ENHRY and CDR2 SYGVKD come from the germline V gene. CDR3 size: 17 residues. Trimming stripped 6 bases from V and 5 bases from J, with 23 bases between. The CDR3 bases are TGTGCCATCAGGGGGATACAAAGCGGGTTATTCAACAATGAGCAGTTCTTC. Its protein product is CAIRGIQSGLFNNEQFF.

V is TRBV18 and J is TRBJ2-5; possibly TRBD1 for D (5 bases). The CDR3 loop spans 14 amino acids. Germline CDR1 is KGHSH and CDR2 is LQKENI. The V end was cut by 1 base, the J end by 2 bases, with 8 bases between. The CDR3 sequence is CASSPRPGQETQYF. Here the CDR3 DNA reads TGTGCCAGCTCACCACGGCCAGGGCAAGAGACCCAGTACTTC.

The CDR3 bases are TGTGCCACCAGCAGGGAGCCTAGCGGGGTCTACAATGAGCAGTTCTTC. Amino acids: CATSREPSGVYNEQFF. The V call is TRBV15, the J call TRBJ2-1; 9 positions agree with TRBD2. There are 16 residues in the CDR3. Germline assignment: CDR1 LNHNV and CDR2 YYDKDF (reference sequence). Trimming took 3 bases from V and 3 from J; bases not matched to a gene: 6. Variable domain in full (rest from reference TRBV15 and TRBJ2-1): DAMVIQNPRYQVTQFGKPVTLSCSQTLNHNVMYWYQQKSSQAPKLLFHYYDKDFNNEADTPDNFQSRRPNTSFCFLDIRSPGLGDTAMYLCATSREPSGVYNEQFFGPGTRLTVL.

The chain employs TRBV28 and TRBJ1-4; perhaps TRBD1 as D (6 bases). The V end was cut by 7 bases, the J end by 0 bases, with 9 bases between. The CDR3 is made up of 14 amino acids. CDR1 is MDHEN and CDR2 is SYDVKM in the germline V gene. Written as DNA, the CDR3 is TGTGCCAGCACACAGGGACCAACTAATGAAAAACTGTTTTTT. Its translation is CASTQGPTNEKLFF.

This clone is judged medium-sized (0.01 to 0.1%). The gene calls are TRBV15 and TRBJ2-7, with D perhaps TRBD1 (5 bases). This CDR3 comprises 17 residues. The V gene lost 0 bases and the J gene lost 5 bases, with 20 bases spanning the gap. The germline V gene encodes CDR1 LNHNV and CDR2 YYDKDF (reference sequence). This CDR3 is CATSREVSRVLAHEQYF. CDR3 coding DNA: TGTGCCACCAGCAGAGAGGTGTCCAGGGTATTGGCACACGAGCAGTACTTC.

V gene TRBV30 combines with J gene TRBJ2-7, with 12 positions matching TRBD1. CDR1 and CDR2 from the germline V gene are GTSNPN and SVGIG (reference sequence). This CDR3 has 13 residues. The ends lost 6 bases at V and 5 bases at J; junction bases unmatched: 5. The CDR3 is CACGGTGGHEQYF. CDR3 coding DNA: TGTGCCTGTGGGGGGACAGGGGGCCACGAGCAGTACTTC.

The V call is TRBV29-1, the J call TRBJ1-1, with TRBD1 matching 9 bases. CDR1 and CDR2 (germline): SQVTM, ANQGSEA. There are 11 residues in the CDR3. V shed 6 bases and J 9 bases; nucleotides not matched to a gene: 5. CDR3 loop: CSVRTGEQAFF. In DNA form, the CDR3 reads TGCAGCGTGCGGACAGGGGAGCAAGCTTTCTTT.

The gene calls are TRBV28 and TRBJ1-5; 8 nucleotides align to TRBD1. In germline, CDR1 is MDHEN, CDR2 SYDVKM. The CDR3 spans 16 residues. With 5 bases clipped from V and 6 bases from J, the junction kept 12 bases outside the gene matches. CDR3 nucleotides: TGTGCCAGCAGTCTCTACGCAGGGGGCGCGGCTCAGCCCCAGCATTTT. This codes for CASSLYAGGAAQPQHF.

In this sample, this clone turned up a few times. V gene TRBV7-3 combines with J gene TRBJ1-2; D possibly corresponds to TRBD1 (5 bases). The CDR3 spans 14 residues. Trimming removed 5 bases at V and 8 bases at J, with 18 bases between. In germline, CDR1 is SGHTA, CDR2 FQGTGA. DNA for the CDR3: TGTGCCAGCAGCCAAGGGGCTGGTGTCACCGGCTACACCTTC. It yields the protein CASSQGAGVTGYTF.

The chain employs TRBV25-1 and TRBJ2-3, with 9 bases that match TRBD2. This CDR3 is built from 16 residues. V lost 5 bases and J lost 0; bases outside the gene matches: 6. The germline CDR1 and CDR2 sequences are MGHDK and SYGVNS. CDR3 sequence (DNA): TGTGCCAGCAGTAGGCCTAGCGGGGTGAGCACAGATACGCAGTATTTT. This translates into CASSRPSGVSTDTQYF.